This entry concerns a single TCR beta chain. Germline V gene sequence: CDR1 SEHNR, CDR2 FQNEAQ (reference sequence). This CDR3 contains 18 residues. The V segment lost 4 bases and the J segment 4 bases; nucleotides outside the gene matches: 17. The assay was immunoSEQ multiplex PCR, and TCRdb's table has in-frame clones only and misses some. The sample has tens of thousands of clones, approximately 94% seen once; the top ten hold approximately 4%. This sample is part of a study of technical replicates of blood from a handful of donors. The clonotype was recovered from a human donor in good health. Some clones in this sample may be carry-over from other donors' samples. The material sequenced was PBMCs. This chain links TRBV7-9 with TRBJ2-7; the match to TRBD1 covers 9 bases. CDR3 bases: TGTGCCAGCAGCTCCCCCGTAGGGGGGACAGGGAAGTGGTACGAGCAGTACTTC. Translation: CASSSPVGGTGKWYEQYF.